The TCR beta chain under discussion was sequenced for a study of long-term antiretroviral therapy in people with HIV. Points from the study as a whole: Post-ART samples showed increased diversity that remained below transplant donor control levels. Dominating the repertoire at all time points were the clones that expanded before ART. Controls had broader CDR3 length ranges than HIV repertoires did.

Survey-level resolution applied to immunoSEQ assay v3.0. Using immunoSEQ multiplex PCR, the repertoire was profiled, and TCRdb retains in-frame clones only, with some absent. The table shows around 30,000 clones, with about 77% occurring only once. A note on this clone: Its antigen is not identified.

Germline loops: CDR1 SGHRS, CDR2 YFSETQ. This CDR3 region has 16 residues. Trimming shortened V by 4 bases and J by 2 bases, and 19 bases separated the two germline ends. There were no participants with HIV treated outside the United States. The chain employs TRBV5-1 and TRBJ2-7; perhaps TRBD1 as D (8 bases). This clonotype was sampled from a man aged 18 to 29 with HIV. This specimen was unsorted PBMCs, taken 1.5 years before starting antiretroviral therapy. The DNA of the CDR3 is TGCGCCAGCAGCACCAAGAGCGGGACAGGCCCCTACGAGCAGTACTTC. Its protein is CASSTKSGTGPYEQYF.